This T cell receptor (beta chain) was sequenced for a study of cytomegalovirus exposure and HLA in healthy donors. Looking at the study overall: Early released data had around 89 million unique TCRs, all coming from HLA-typed donors. Out of around 360 genotyped donors, about 80% belonged to the Caucasian-associated ancestry cluster.

The CDR3 length is 13 residues. V lost 0 bases to trimming and J lost 4 bases, with 8 bases between them. Germline values: CDR1 SGDLS, CDR2 YYNGEE. Study-level points and caveats: Later on, an analysis tied 15,000 to 20,000 TCR beta sequences to HLA alleles at 0.05 false discovery rate. Reports indicated that the classifier achieved high specificity and sensitivity in diagnosing cytomegalovirus status.

Use of 60 Vbeta and 13 Jbeta primers characterized the PCR. Only in-frame clones appear in the TCRdb table, and some are missing; sequencing was by immunoSEQ multiplex PCR. The table includes 100,000 or so clones, approximately 16% detected once. A few counts support this clone. Antigen: not known. Sequenced input: PBMCs. The source of this sequence is a female donor in good health and CMV-seronegative. The chain has TRBV9 and TRBJ2-7, with D possibly matching TRBD1 (5 bases). The CDR3 DNA is TGTGCCAGCAGCGTAGGGCCAGGGTACGAGCAGTACTTC. It translates to CASSVGPGYEQYF.